These 12 T cell receptor delta chains originate from one sample sequenced in a study of gamma-delta T cells after stem cell transplantation. TCRdb called clones from the RT-PCR reads again using CATT. The profile shows 1,900 or so delta-chain clones, 18% of them singletons. Specimen: gamma-delta T cells. These receptors were obtained from a human donor. It is not recorded whose cells these are; they may come from a transplant donor.

About this clone: With a far larger clone one base away, a read error is the likely cause. In the same sample, other DNA sequences code for this CDR3. V gene TRDV2 combines with J gene TRDJ1; 10 positions agree with TRDD3. The CDR3 runs to 21 residues. After removal of 0 bases from V and 0 bases from J, the junction contained 18 bases not matched to a gene. Germline assignment: CDR1 GEAIGNYY and CDR2 EKD. DNA for the CDR3: TGTGCCTGTGACACCGTTAAACTTCTGGGGGATAAGGGAGAAAACACCGATAAACTCATCTTT. It specifies CACDTVKLLGDKGENTDKLIF.

Remarks on this clone: TCRdb shows a much larger clone's protein in place of this DNA's translation, and the two differ at residue 4, likely through a read error; the protein shown is translated from the DNA. This sequence joins TRDV2 and TRDJ1; TRDD3 is a possible D gene (5 bases). The V gene's germline CDR1 is GEAIGNYY and CDR2 EKD. The CDR3 sequence is 17 residues long. Trimming removed 6 bases at V and 8 bases at J, with 30 bases between. CDR3 sequence: CACNSAARGVGAVKLIF. The CDR3 region has the DNA TGTGCCTGTAACTCCGCCGCACGGGGGGTTGGAGCCGTAAAACTCATCTTT.

V usage is TRDV2 and J usage is TRDJ1; TRDD3 aligns across 9 bases. This CDR3 spans 17 amino acids. J was trimmed by 1 base and V by 0 bases; bases with no gene match: 8. Germline-derived CDR1 and CDR2 are GEAIGNYY and EKD. CDR3 nucleotides: TGTGCCTGTGACACCGCGGGGCTGGGGGATTCCACCGATAAACTCATCTTT. Protein product: CACDTAGLGDSTDKLIF.

This clone counts as hyperexpanded. Distinct nucleotide sequences in the sample also encode this CDR3. This chain links TRDV2 with TRDJ1; perhaps D is TRDD1 or TRDD3 (5 bases each). The CDR3 has 14 residues. Germline values: CDR1 GEAIGNYY, CDR2 EKD. V was clipped by 3 bases and J by 3 bases, with 13 bases between them. CDR3 region: CACDQILDADKLIF. The CDR3 DNA reads TGTGCCTGTGACCAAATACTGGACGCCGATAAACTCATCTTT.

To note about this clone: One base away lies a much larger clone, so this may be a sequencing read error. The same CDR3 also results from other DNA sequences found in this sample. V is TRDV2 and J is TRDJ1; D is possibly TRDD3 (6 bases). The CDR3 extends over 18 amino acids. Germline loops: CDR1 GEAIGNYY, CDR2 EKD. V gave up 2 bases and J gave up 4 bases, with 25 bases separating them. The CDR3 sequence: CACDNLQGRGLWGDKLIF. The CDR3 nucleotides are TGTGCCTGTGACAATCTACAAGGACGGGGCCTCTGGGGCGATAAACTCATCTTT.

This clone has just a few counts. The mismatch at residue 10 between this DNA's translation and the TCRdb protein of a much larger clone likely reflects a read error; the protein shown is translated from the DNA. The rearrangement links TRDV2 to TRDJ1; 10 bases are shared with TRDD3. Germline CDR1 reads GEAIGNYY; CDR2 reads EKD. V dropped 3 bases and J dropped 1; count of bases not matched to a gene: 16. The CDR3 loop spans 19 amino acids. This chain's CDR3 is CACDSVLGDALVTTDKLIF. The CDR3 DNA reads TGTGCCTGTGACTCCGTACTGGGGGATGCGCTGGTTACCACCGATAAACTCATCTTT.

Comment on this clone: A far larger clone lies a single base away; this is likely a read error. The chain uses TRDV2 and TRDJ3; the D gene is possibly TRDD3 (5 bases). Germline V gene sequence: CDR1 GEAIGNYY, CDR2 EKD. The CDR3 runs 22 residues. CDR3: CAGDTVSGLVDPVVRDTRQMFF. CDR3 DNA sequence: TGTGCCGGTGACACCGTTTCGGGACTGGTCGACCCTGTCGTTCGGGACACCCGACAGATGTTTTTC.

As concerns this clone: TCRdb records a much larger clone's protein for this DNA, with a difference at residue 15 that likely arises from a read error; the protein given is the translation of the DNA. J is TRDJ1 and V is TRDV2; D may be TRDD3 (6 bases). CDR1 GEAIGNYY and CDR2 EKD come from the germline V gene. CDR3 length equals 18 residues. In DNA, the CDR3 is TGTGCCTGTGACAACCTGATCCCCCCGGGGGACGCGAGCGATGAACTCATCTTT. This encodes CACDNLIPPGDASDELIF.

As concerns this clone: This likely came from a read error, as a far larger clone is one base away. The J gene is TRDJ1, the V gene TRDV2, with D tentatively TRDD3 (6 bases). This CDR3 contains 23 residues. CDR1 and CDR2 from the germline V gene are GEAIGNYY and EKD. The CDR3 region is CACDTVKSDPNVGIVHLTDELIF. CDR3 in DNA: TGTGCCTGTGACACCGTTAAGTCCGATCCTAACGTGGGGATCGTCCATCTCACCGATGAACTCATCTTT.

In the case of this clone: A single base is all that separates this from a far larger clone, so a read error is likely. The CDR3 sequence is CACDTVKSALPKSPGILDSPTDQLIF. The CDR3, as DNA: TGTGCCTGTGACACGGTAAAATCGGCCTTGCCTAAATCTCCGGGGATACTGGATAGTCCTACCGATCAACTCATCTTT. The chain is built from TRDV2 and TRDJ1; 8 bases align to TRDD3. Germline assignment: CDR1 GEAIGNYY and CDR2 EKD. The CDR3 loop spans 26 amino acids.

In its sample, this clone ranks as large. The chain recombines TRDV2 with TRDJ1, with TRDD3 identical over 13 bases. The length of the CDR3 is 18 residues. V lost 3 bases to trimming and J lost 0 bases; unmatched junction nucleotides: 9. Germline CDR1 GEAIGNYY, CDR2 EKD. CDR3 sequence (DNA): TGTGCCTGTGACCCCTGGACTGGGGGATACGGGTACACCGATAAACTCATCTTT. Residues: CACDPWTGGYGYTDKLIF.

This clone was detected a few times. Given a far larger clone just one base away, this is likely a sequencing read error. The rearrangement links TRDV2 to TRDJ1; 11 bases agree with TRDD3. The CDR3 has 16 amino acids. Germline V lookup: CDR1 GEAIGNYY, CDR2 EKD. In nucleotides, the CDR3 is TGTGCCTGTGGCACCGTGGGACTGGGGGATAACGGTAAACTCATCTTT. The encoded protein is CACGTVGLGDNGKLIF.